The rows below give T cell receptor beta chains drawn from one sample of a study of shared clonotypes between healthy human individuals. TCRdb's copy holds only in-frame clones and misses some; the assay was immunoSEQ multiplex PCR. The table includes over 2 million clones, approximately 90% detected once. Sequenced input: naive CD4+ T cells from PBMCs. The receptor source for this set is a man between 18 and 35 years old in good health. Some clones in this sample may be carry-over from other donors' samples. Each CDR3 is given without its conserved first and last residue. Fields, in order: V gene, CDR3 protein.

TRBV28	ASSLRNRGTEQY
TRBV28	ASSLLDRGSHPQH
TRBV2	ASRPGGQLNTIY
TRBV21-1	ASSIPSGSPPYEQY
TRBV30	AWTIPTDGSPLH
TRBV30	AWSRMGLTYGYT
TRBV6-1	ASNPEGPTNQPQH
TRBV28	ASTLGGWSQPQH
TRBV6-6	ASTDTGTGSLEQY
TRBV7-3	ASSLEGSQTQY
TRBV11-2	ASSPALAGATYEQY
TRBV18	ASSFGTSAYNEQF